This entry lists 13 T cell receptor beta chains sequenced from one sample in a study of T cell repertoires in cytomegalovirus infection. TCRdb itself ran the reads through MiXCR, one entry per CDR3 protein. The sample consists of some 450,000 distinct CDR3 sequences, approximately 33% of them appearing once. Sequencing was carried out using PBMCs. These receptors all stem from a human donor in good health (CMV status not recorded). Some clones in this sample may be carry-over from other donors' samples.

This CDR3 reads CASSFRGTAEYEQYF. The CDR3 bases are TGTGCCAGCAGTTTTCGTGGGACGGCCGAGTACGAGCAGTACTTC. The chain carries TRBV12-3 or TRBV12-4 and TRBJ2-7; D may be TRBD1 or TRBD2 (5 bases each). There are 15 residues in the CDR3. V lost 3 bases to trimming and J lost 4 bases, with 16 bases between them.

The chain is built from TRBV7-3 and TRBJ2-1, with 8 bases that match TRBD2. In germline, CDR1 is SGHTA, CDR2 FQGTGA. V was pared by 3 bases and J by 10 bases, with 17 bases of the junction left unmatched. The CDR3 sequence is 17 residues long. Written as DNA, the CDR3 is TGTGCCAGCAGCTTCGGGACGGGGGGAGCGGGGGTCTTCGAGCAGTTCTTC. The encoded protein is CASSFGTGGAGVFEQFF.

About this clonotype: A much larger clone lies one base from this, so it may be a read error. The genes are TRBV19 and TRBJ2-3; D gene unclear. CDR3 length: 13 residues. Germline V gene data show CDR1 as LNHDA and CDR2 as SQIVND (reference sequence). Here the CDR3 DNA reads TGTGCCATTAGTTACACTAGCACAGATACGCAGTATTTT. This gives the protein CAISYTSTDTQYF.

This clonotype occurred many times. This chain connects TRBV7-6 to TRBJ2-7, with unresolved D. The germline V gene encodes CDR1 SGHVS and CDR2 FNYEAQ. The CDR3 totals 12 residues. Trimming took 8 bases from V and 4 from J, leaving 12 bases between them. The CDR3 spells CASGSGPYEQYF. CDR3 DNA: TGTGCCAGCGGCTCCGGACCTTACGAGCAGTACTTC. The full variable domain, completed using reference TRBV7-6 and TRBJ2-7, is GAGVSQSPRYKVTKRGQDVALRCDPISGHVSLYWYRQALGQGPEFLTYFNYEAQQDKSGLPNDRFSAERPEGSISTLTIQRTEQRDSAMYRCASGSGPYEQYFGPGTRLTVT.

This clonotype was counted many times. The chain recombines TRBV7-2 with TRBJ1-4; tentative D call: TRBD1 (6 bases). The CDR3 runs to 16 residues. Trimming cost V 5 bases and J 0 bases, with 13 bases left between them. Germline CDR1 and CDR2: SGHTA and FQGNSA. CDR3 coding DNA: TGTGCCAGCAGCCCCGGACAGTTTTCAACTAATGAAAAACTGTTTTTT. It yields the protein CASSPGQFSTNEKLFF.

This chain links TRBV4-3 with TRBJ2-7; no firm D call. The ends were cut back, 1 base at V and 0 bases at J, with 13 bases in the middle. CDR1 is LGHNA and CDR2 is YSLEER in the germline V gene. CDR3 size: 16 residues. The CDR3 loop reads CASSQVAHRNSYEQYF. The CDR3 DNA sequence: TGCGCCAGCAGCCAAGTCGCGCACCGAAACTCCTACGAGCAGTACTTC.

The chain couples TRBV19 to TRBJ1-5, with D unresolved. Germline loops: CDR1 LNHDA, CDR2 SQIVND (reference sequence). There are 14 residues in the CDR3. The V end was cut by 3 bases, the J end by 5 bases, with 11 bases between. The CDR3 nucleotides read TGTGCCAGTAGTATGTACAGAGAGGATCAGCCCCAGCATTTT. Its translation: CASSMYREDQPQHF.

This chain links TRBV4-1 with TRBJ1-5, with D uncertain. CDR1 is MGHRA and CDR2 is YSYEKL in the germline V gene. The V end lost 0 bases, the J end lost 7 bases, and 13 bases lay between the germline ends. The CDR3 contains 15 residues. The CDR3 here is CASSQEGSEVQPQHF. CDR3 DNA sequence: TGCGCCAGCAGCCAAGAGGGCAGTGAGGTCCAGCCCCAGCATTTT.

The chain links TRBV4-1 to TRBJ1-2, with D hard to call. V lost 2 bases and J 8 bases, leaving 12 bases between the germline ends. CDR3 length equals 13 residues. CDR1 MGHRA and CDR2 YSYEKL come from the germline V gene. CDR3 region: CASSQTRGVGYTF. The DNA of the CDR3 is TGCGCCAGCAGCCAAACCCGAGGTGTGGGCTACACCTTC.

This clonotype has a handful of counts. This sequence joins TRBV2 and TRBJ1-5; D unclear. The V end lost 0 bases, the J end lost 3 bases, and 9 bases lay between the germline ends. The length of the CDR3 is 15 residues. Germline V gene sequence: CDR1 SNHLY, CDR2 FYNNEI. The CDR3 loop is CASSEAPGSNQPQHF. CDR3 bases: TGTGCCAGCAGTGAAGCTCCCGGGTCCAATCAGCCCCAGCATTTT.

This clonotype was counted at least ten times. The rearrangement joins TRBV12-3 or TRBV12-4 to TRBJ2-1; D is unresolved. Trimming cost V 2 bases and J 6 bases, with 8 bases left between them. CDR3 length equals 13 residues. CDR3 nucleotides: TGTGCCAGCAGTTTACAGGAAGCCAATGAGCAGTTCTTC. Its protein product is CASSLQEANEQFF.

Ten or more counts support this clonotype. The V gene is TRBV4-1, the J gene TRBJ2-2, with a tentative D call TRBD1 (5 bases). The germline CDR1 and CDR2 sequences are MGHRA and YSYEKL. Trimming removed 2 bases at V and 2 bases at J, with 9 bases between. CDR3 length: 15 amino acids. CDR3: CASSQRQGNTGELFF. In DNA, the CDR3 is TGCGCCAGCAGCCAACGGCAGGGAAACACCGGGGAGCTGTTTTTT.

This clonotype has a handful of counts. J is TRBJ1-2 and V is TRBV7-2; tentatively, D is TRBD1 (6 bases). The V end was cut by 0 bases, the J end by 1 base, with 12 bases between. CDR3 length: 16 residues. CDR1 is SGHTA, CDR2 FQGNSA, per germline. CDR3 amino acids: CASSLAPGGFNYGYTF. The CDR3 DNA sequence: TGTGCCAGCAGCTTAGCCCCTGGGGGCTTTAACTATGGCTACACCTTC.